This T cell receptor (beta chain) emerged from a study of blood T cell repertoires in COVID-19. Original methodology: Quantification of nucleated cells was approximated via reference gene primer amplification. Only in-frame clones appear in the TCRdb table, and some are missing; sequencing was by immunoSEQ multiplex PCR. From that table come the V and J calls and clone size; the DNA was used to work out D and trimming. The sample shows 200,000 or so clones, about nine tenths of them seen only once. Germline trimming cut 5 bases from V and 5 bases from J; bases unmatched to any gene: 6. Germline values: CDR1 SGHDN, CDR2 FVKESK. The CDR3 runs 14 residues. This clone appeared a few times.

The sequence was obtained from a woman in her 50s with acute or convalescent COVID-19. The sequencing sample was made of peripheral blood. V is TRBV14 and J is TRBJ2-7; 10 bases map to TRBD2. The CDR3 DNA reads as TGTGCCAGCAGCGCCGGGACTAGCGCCCACGAGCAGTACTTC. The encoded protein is CASSAGTSAHEQYF.